This entry describes one T cell receptor (beta chain). What antigen it recognizes has not been identified. No base quality information exists; no much larger clone differs at one position. The data were obtained in a study of CD8+ T cells in alopecia areata (dated by TCRdb to the late 2010s). Background on the whole study: The treated patients took part in an open-label pilot trial in which moderate-to-severe alopecia areata was treated with oral tofacitinib at 5 to 10 mg twice daily. Patients received tofacitinib for 6 to 18 months and were then followed off drug for 6 months to check for delayed response and recurrence. The SALT score, which quantifies the percentage of affected scalp surface area, was used to measure disease severity in treated patients. In both human patients and the C3H/HeJ mouse model, the study applied high-throughput TCRbeta sequencing to look at T cell clonal expansion in alopecia areata. Human TCRbeta sequencing covered scalp tissue and sorted CD4+ and CD8+ peripheral blood T cells from patchy and totalis/universalis alopecia areata patients and healthy controls. Biopsies were taken from tofacitinib-treated patients at baseline and at 4 and 24 weeks of treatment, and a later scalp biopsy was taken in several of the tofacitinib-treated patients. Scalp clonality was compared across normal scalp (n=4), patchy alopecia areata scalp (n=8), and alopecia totalis/universalis scalp (n=8). RNA was obtained with the PAXgene miRNA kit for fixed scalp, the miRNeasy kit for PBMCs, and the RNeasy kit for mouse skin. TCRbeta CDR3 regions were amplified by immunoSEQ multiplex PCR using 35 Vbeta forward and 13 Jbeta reverse primers.

Study-level results and caveats: Unlike mouse skin, which is dominated by gammadelta T cells, normal human skin has resident alphabeta T cells that are also sequenced, and this complicates analysis of the scalp TCR repertoire. Compared with normal scalp, lesional scalp had higher clonality and more expanded CD8+ clones, particularly in alopecia totalis/universalis, a pattern that suggests antigenic drive. TCR sequences shared between patients were less clear than in mice, possibly partly because of HLA diversity in the patient population. During tofacitinib treatment, many expanded lesional clones remained in scalp and blood, and this persistence may partly explain relapse after treatment is stopped. Because the treated cohort was small and included a single nonresponder, larger studies are needed to assess links between baseline CD8+ expansion and response. Tofacitinib significantly lowered scalp clonality and the number of expanded CD8+ clones among the top 100 scalp clones.

Trimming at the junction amounts to 2 bases on V and 0 bases on J, and the germline ends lie 12 bases apart. From the germline V gene (reference sequence), CDR1 is LNHNV and CDR2 is YYDKDF. From the cysteine through the phenylalanine, the CDR3 covers 16 amino acids. The only DNA kept is the CDR3, 48 bases in frame from the first base. Explained via the paper, the treatment or condition label denotes: oral pan-JAK inhibitor, 5-10 mg twice daily. Lesional scalp punch biopsies and peripheral blood were collected from alopecia areata patients. PBMCs were separated by density centrifugation and stained for CD3, CD4 and CD8, after which CD4+ and CD8+ T cells were sorted on a FACSAria. Library method: the immunoSEQ multiplex PCR assay. To provide template for TCR sequencing, every sample had RNA extracted and reverse transcribed into cDNA. First-strand cDNA was synthesized using SuperScript III with a 2:1 mix of oligo-dT and random hexamers. A synthetic immune receptor repertoire was used to gauge amplification bias, and whatever bias remained was removed computationally. Per the source publication's procedure: Raw reads were preprocessed to remove errors, and CDR3 was defined by IMGT conventions from the conserved cysteine to phenylalanine. Clonality was computed by normalizing Shannon entropy by log2 of the number of productive unique TCRs and subtracting the result from 1. Whether scalp clones were CD4 or CD8 was inferred by matching scalp TCRbeta sequences against CD4 and CD8 repertoires sorted from blood. The table was pulled from immuneACCESS by TCRdb, which kept in-frame rearrangements only. Such tables lose some clones; where checked, under half of the loss comes from unresolved V genes, and the rest has no known cause. V, J and clone size derive from that table, while D and trimming were established from the DNA sequence. Present in this sample are around 190,000 clones, 50% to 70% of which were seen just once. Jointly, the top ten make up 1.3% of the sample.

Sequencing was performed on CD4+ T cells sorted from blood, taken around week 47, from a patient treated with tofacitinib. The chain couples TRBV15 to TRBJ2-3, and possibly TRBD1, on 6 matching bases. The TCR sequence derives from a human donor with alopecia areata. The DNA sequence follows: TGTGCCACCAGCAGACCAACAGGGCCCAGCACAGATACGCAGTATTTT. Translation gives CATSRPTGPSTDTQYF. Joined to the reference TRBV15 and TRBJ2-3 proteins, this CDR3 gives the full variable domain: DAMVIQNPRYQVTQFGKPVTLSCSQTLNHNVMYWYQQKSSQAPKLLFHYYDKDFNNEADTPDNFQSRRPNTSFCFLDIRSPGLGDTAMYLCATSRPTGPSTDTQYFGPGTRLTVL.